What follows are 15 T cell receptor beta chains derived from one specimen sequenced in a study of blood T cell repertoires in COVID-19 (TCRdb year 2020). Libraries were prepared through the immunoSEQ multiplex PCR assay. The clones in this table, taken by TCRdb from immuneACCESS, are in-frame only. Not every clone is retained; where verified, under half of the shortfall comes from an unresolved V gene, and the cause of the rest is unknown. The sample table contains around 300,000 clones; only one count was recorded for 85% to 90% of them. The ten largest clones capture over 3.5% of the sample. The source material was peripheral blood. These receptors all stem from a woman aged 40 to 55 with acute or convalescent COVID-19.

This chain connects TRBV2 to TRBJ1-1, with D maybe TRBD1 (5 bases). The germline CDR1 and CDR2 sequences are SNHLY and FYNNEI. Trimming left V 3 bases short and J 10 bases short, with 18 bases between. The CDR3 consists of 14 residues. CDR3 sequence reads: CASSETDSGLTAFF. The CDR3 DNA sequence: TGTGCCAGCAGTGAGACGGATTCGGGACTCACAGCTTTCTTT. The whole variable domain, remainder taken from reference TRBV2 and TRBJ1-1, is EPEVTQTPSHQVTQMGQEVILRCVPISNHLYFYWYRQILGQKVEFLVSFYNNEISEKSEIFDDQFSVERPDGSNFTLKIRSTKLEDSAMYFCASSETDSGLTAFFGQGTRLTVV.

V gene TRBV10-2 combines with J gene TRBJ2-2, with D hard to call. The CDR3 has 15 amino acids. The germline V gene encodes CDR1 WSHSY and CDR2 SAAADI. Trimming stripped 4 bases from V and 4 bases from J, with 13 bases between. The CDR3, as DNA: TGCGCCAGCAGTGTGGAAGGAGTTTCCACCGGGGAGCTGTTTTTT. Its translation: CASSVEGVSTGELFF.

The gene calls are TRBV28 and TRBJ1-1; perhaps TRBD1 as D (6 bases). CDR1 and CDR2 (germline): MDHEN, SYDVKM. CDR3 length equals 14 residues. Deletions cut 7 bases from V and 5 bases from J, with 17 bases between. CDR3 bases: TGTGCCAGCATCACTGGGGGCTTTGGGACTGAAGCTTTCTTT. Translation gives CASITGGFGTEAFF.

The CDR3 sequence is CASSLTGQGDEKLFF. The CDR3 region has the DNA TGTGCCAGCAGCTTAACAGGACAGGGCGATGAAAAACTGTTTTTT. The chain has TRBV13 and TRBJ1-4; TRBD1 matches 8 bases. V lost 2 bases to trimming and J lost 6 bases; unmatched junction nucleotides: 5. CDR1 is PRHDT, CDR2 FYEKMQ, per germline (reference sequence). The CDR3 is 15 amino acids.

This chain connects TRBV19 to TRBJ1-6; D call uncertain. The germline CDR1 and CDR2 sequences are LNHDA and SQIVND (reference sequence). The CDR3 sequence is 14 residues long. V was shortened by 7 bases and J by 10 bases, with 17 bases between the two germline ends. This CDR3 is CASNPIGARSPLHF. The CDR3 DNA sequence: TGTGCCAGTAACCCTATAGGTGCCAGGTCACCCCTCCACTTT.

This chain joins TRBV6-5 and TRBJ1-5; 9 positions agree with TRBD1. Trimming at V came to 6 bases and at J to 6 bases, leaving 9 bases not matched to a gene. Germline loops: CDR1 MNHEY, CDR2 SVGAGI. The CDR3 is made up of 15 amino acids. The CDR3 spells CASRAQGAIAQPQHF. CDR3 sequence (DNA): TGTGCCAGCAGGGCACAGGGGGCGATTGCTCAGCCCCAGCATTTT.

The V gene is TRBV7-2, the J gene TRBJ1-3; D is possibly TRBD1 (6 bases). The length of the CDR3 is 16 residues. CDR1 and CDR2 (germline): SGHTA, FQGNSA. Trimming removed 5 bases at V and 4 bases at J, with 18 bases between. The CDR3 protein is CASSTLQGLRGNTIYF. The CDR3 DNA reads TGTGCCAGCAGCACCTTACAGGGTCTAAGGGGAAACACCATATATTTT.

This clone was found once. Relative to the germline gene, one junction end is altered; a read error may explain this. The rearrangement joins TRBV6-1 to TRBJ2-2, with D tentatively TRBD2 (5 bases). Germline V lookup: CDR1 MNHNS, CDR2 SASEGT. The length of the CDR3 is 17 residues. The CDR3 protein is CASSEGRAHSNTGELFF. DNA of the CDR3: TGTGCCAGCAGCGAAGGGCGGGCCCACTCGAACACCGGGGAGCTGTTTTTT.

This clone was seen only a few times. The chain carries TRBV10-3 and TRBJ2-7, with 8 bases that match TRBD2. J was trimmed by 2 bases and V by 1 base; bases with no gene match: 7. Germline lookup yields CDR1 ENHRY and CDR2 SYGVKD. This CDR3 is 16 amino acids long. The CDR3 is CAISELAGSHPYEQYV. CDR3 sequence (DNA): TGTGCCATCAGTGAGTTAGCGGGGTCCCACCCCTACGAGCAGTACGTC.

The CDR3, as DNA: TGTGCCAGCAGCCCCGGAGGGGGCCCCAATCAGCCCCAGCATTTT. Its translation: CASSPGGGPNQPQHF. This sequence joins TRBV3-1 (or the pseudogene TRBV3-2) and TRBJ1-5; 7 nucleotides agree with TRBD1. Germline trimming cut 4 bases from V and 3 bases from J; bases unmatched to any gene: 6. This CDR3 region has 15 residues. CDR1 and CDR2 (germline): LGHDT, YNNKEL (reference sequence).

The V and J genes are TRBV6-1 and TRBJ2-3; TRBD2 matches 12 bases. CDR3 length: 17 amino acids. Germline-derived CDR1 and CDR2 are MNHNS and SASEGT. After removal of 4 bases from V and 1 base from J, the junction contained 6 bases not matched to a gene. Here the CDR3 reads CASSAASGGAGTDTQYF. The CDR3 DNA reads TGTGCCAGCAGTGCGGCTAGCGGGGGGGCCGGCACAGATACGCAGTATTTT.

V and J are TRBV2 and TRBJ2-1; possible D gene TRBD1, 5 bases. CDR1 and CDR2 from the germline V gene are SNHLY and FYNNEI. The CDR3 covers 10 residues. V lost 6 bases and J 10 bases, leaving 7 bases between the germline ends. The CDR3 is CASRGQEQFF. Here the CDR3 DNA reads TGTGCCAGCAGGGGGCAGGAGCAGTTCTTC.

This rearrangement joins TRBV5-1 to TRBJ1-1; the match to TRBD1 covers 10 bases. The CDR3 covers 18 residues. With 4 bases clipped from V and 1 base from J, the junction kept 13 bases outside the gene matches. Germline V gene lookup returns CDR1 SGHRS and CDR2 YFSETQ. The CDR3 bases are TGCGCCAGCAGCCAAAGGACAGGGGGTCATCAAAGGAACACTGAAGCTTTCTTT. This translates into CASSQRTGGHQRNTEAFF.

The rearrangement uses TRBV30 and TRBJ1-1; TRBD1 aligns across 8 bases. Looked up from germline, CDR1 is GTSNPN and CDR2 is SVGIG (reference sequence). There are 15 residues in the CDR3. The V and J ends lost 2 bases and 0 bases, in that order; junction bases with no gene match: 5. CDR3 in amino acids: CAWSPTGGLNTEAFF. The CDR3 bases are TGTGCCTGGAGTCCCACAGGGGGGTTGAACACTGAAGCTTTCTTT.

The chain joins TRBV12-3 or TRBV12-4 to TRBJ2-1; D is unresolved. The CDR3 loop spans 13 amino acids. The ends were cut back, 4 bases at V and 5 bases at J, with 9 bases in the middle. The CDR3 DNA reads as TGTGCCAGCAGTTACGGAGCTCACAATGAGCAGTTCTTC. It is translated as CASSYGAHNEQFF.